This TCR beta chain was identified in a study of blood T cell repertoires in COVID-19. This CDR3 comprises 12 residues. V lost 5 bases, J lost 8 bases, and 10 bases lay in between. The germline V gene encodes CDR1 SGHRS and CDR2 YFSETQ. TCRdb's copy holds only in-frame clones and misses some; the assay was immunoSEQ multiplex PCR. This sample carries roughly 230,000 clones, more than 75% of them seen once, and the ten largest clones take around 6.3%. In terms of age and location, participants ranged from roughly 18 to 89 years and lived in approximately 26 US areas. Cohort assignment relied on participant-reported clinical history.

What was sequenced was PBMCs or T cells enriched from blood (not recorded which). The receptor was isolated from a woman in her fifties or sixties who had been exposed to COVID-19. The gene calls are TRBV5-1 and TRBJ2-2; D gene unclear. The CDR3 DNA follows: TGCGCCAGCAGGGAGTCGATAGGGGAGCTGTTTTTT. Protein: CASRESIGELFF.